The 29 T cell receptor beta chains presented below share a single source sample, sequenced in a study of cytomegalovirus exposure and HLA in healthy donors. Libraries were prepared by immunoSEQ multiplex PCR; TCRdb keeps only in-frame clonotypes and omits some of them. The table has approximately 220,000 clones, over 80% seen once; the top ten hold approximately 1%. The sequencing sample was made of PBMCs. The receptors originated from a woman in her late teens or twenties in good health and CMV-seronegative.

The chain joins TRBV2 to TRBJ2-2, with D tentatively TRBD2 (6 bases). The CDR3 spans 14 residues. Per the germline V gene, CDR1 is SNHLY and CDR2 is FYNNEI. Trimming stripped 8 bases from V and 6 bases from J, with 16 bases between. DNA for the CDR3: TGTGCCAGCCTCAGGGACTCCTCCCCCGGGGAGCTGTTTTTT. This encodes CASLRDSSPGELFF. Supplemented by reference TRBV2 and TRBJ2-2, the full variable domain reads EPEVTQTPSHQVTQMGQEVILRCVPISNHLYFYWYRQILGQKVEFLVSFYNNEISEKSEIFDDQFSVERPDGSNFTLKIRSTKLEDSAMYFCASLRDSSPGELFFGEGSRLTVL.

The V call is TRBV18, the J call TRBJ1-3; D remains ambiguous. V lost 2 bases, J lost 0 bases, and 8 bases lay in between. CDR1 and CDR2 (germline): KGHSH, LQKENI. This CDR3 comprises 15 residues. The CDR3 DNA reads TGTGCCAGCTCACCAGTGCCGGGCTCTGGAAACACCATATATTTT. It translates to CASSPVPGSGNTIYF.

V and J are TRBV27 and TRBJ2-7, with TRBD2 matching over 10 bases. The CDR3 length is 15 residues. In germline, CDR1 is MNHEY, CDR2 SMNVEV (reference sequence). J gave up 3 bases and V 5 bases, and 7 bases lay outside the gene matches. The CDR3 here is CASSPLAGVIYEQYF. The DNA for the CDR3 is TGTGCCAGCAGTCCGCTAGCGGGAGTAATCTACGAGCAGTACTTC.

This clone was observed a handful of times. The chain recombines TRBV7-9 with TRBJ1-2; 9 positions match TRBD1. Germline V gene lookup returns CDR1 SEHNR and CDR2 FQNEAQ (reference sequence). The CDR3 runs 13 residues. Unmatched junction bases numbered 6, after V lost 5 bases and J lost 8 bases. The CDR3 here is CASSLGQGNGYTF. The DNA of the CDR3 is TGTGCCAGCAGCCTGGGACAGGGCAACGGCTACACCTTC.

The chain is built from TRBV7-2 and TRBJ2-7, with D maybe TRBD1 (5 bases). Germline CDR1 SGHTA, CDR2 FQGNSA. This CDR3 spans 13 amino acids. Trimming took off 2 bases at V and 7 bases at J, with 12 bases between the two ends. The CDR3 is CASSLTRVGEQYF. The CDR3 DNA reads TGTGCCAGCAGCTTAACCAGGGTTGGTGAGCAGTACTTC. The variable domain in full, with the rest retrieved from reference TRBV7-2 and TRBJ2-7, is GAGVSQSPSNKVTEKGKDVELRCDPISGHTALYWYRQSLGQGLEFLIYFQGNSAPDKSGLPSDRFSAERTGGSVSTLTIQRTQQEDSAVYLCASSLTRVGEQYFGPGTRLTVT.

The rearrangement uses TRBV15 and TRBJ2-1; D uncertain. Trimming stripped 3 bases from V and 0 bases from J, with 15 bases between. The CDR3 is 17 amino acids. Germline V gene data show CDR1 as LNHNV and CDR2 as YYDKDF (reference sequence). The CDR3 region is CATSSSTPGSSYNEQFF. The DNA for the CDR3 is TGTGCCACCAGCAGTTCGACCCCAGGTAGCTCCTACAATGAGCAGTTCTTC.

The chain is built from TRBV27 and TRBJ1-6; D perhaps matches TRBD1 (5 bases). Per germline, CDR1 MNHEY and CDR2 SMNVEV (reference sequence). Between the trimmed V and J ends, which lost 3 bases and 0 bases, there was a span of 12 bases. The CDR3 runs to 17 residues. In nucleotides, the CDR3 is TGTGCCAGCAGTTTCCAAGGGGCCAACTCCTATAATTCACCCCTCCACTTT. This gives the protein CASSFQGANSYNSPLHF.

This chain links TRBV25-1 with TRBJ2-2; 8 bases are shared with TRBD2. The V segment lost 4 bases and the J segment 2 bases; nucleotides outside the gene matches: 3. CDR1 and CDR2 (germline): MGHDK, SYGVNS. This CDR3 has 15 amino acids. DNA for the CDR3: TGTGCCAGCAGTGGAACTAGCGGCAACACCGGGGAGCTGTTTTTT. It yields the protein CASSGTSGNTGELFF.

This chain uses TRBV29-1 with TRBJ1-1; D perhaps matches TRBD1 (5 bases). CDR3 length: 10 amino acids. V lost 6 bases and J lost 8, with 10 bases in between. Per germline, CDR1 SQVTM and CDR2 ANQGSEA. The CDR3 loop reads CSVVGGEAFF. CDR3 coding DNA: TGCAGCGTCGTGGGGGGAGAAGCTTTCTTT.

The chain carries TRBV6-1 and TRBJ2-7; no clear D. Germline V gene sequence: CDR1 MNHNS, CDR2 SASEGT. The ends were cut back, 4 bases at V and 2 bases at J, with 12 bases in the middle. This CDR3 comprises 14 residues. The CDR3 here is CASSGGGTTYEQYF. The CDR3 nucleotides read TGTGCCAGCAGTGGCGGCGGCACCACCTACGAGCAGTACTTC.

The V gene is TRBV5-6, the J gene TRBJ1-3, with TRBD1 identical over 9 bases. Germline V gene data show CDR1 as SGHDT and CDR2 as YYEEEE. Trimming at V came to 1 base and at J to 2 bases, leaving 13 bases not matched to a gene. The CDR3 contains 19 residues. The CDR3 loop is CASSLTRYRGLKTGNTIYF. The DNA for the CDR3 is TGTGCCAGCAGCTTGACTAGGTACAGGGGGCTGAAGACTGGAAACACCATATATTTT.

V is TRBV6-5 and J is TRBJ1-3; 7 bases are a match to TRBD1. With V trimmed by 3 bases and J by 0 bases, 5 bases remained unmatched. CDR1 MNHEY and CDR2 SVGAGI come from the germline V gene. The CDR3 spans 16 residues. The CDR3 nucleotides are TGTGCCAGCAGTTATCCGGGACAGCACTCTGGAAACACCATATATTTT. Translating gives CASSYPGQHSGNTIYF.

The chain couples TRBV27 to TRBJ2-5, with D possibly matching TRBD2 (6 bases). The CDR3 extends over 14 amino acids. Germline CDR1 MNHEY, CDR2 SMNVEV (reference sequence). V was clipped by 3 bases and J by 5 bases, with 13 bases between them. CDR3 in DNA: TGTGCCAGCAGTTTCAGAGGGACTGGGGAGACCCAGTACTTC. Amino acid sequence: CASSFRGTGETQYF.

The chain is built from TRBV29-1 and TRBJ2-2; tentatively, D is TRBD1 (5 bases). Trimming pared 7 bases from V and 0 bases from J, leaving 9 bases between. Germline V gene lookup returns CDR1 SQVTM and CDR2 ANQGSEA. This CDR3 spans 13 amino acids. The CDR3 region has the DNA TGCAGCGCTATGGACACGAACACCGGGGAGCTGTTTTTT. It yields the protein CSAMDTNTGELFF.

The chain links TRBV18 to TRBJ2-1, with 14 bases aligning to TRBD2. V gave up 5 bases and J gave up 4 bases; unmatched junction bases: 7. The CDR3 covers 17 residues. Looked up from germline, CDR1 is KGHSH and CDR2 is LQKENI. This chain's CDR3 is CASSTGTSGSIYNEQFF. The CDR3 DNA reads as TGTGCCAGCTCAACCGGGACTAGCGGGAGTATTTACAATGAGCAGTTCTTC.

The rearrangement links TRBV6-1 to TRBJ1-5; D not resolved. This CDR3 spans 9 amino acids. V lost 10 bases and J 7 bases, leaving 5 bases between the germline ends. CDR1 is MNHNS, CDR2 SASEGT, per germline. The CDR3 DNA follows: TGTGCCATAGCACAGCCCCAGCATTTT. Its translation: CAIAQPQHF.

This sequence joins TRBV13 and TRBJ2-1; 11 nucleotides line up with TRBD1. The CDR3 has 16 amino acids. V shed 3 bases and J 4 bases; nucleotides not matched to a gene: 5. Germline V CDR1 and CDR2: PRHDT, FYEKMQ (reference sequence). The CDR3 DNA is TGTGCCAGCAGCTTCTTGGGACAGGGGGAGTACAATGAGCAGTTCTTC. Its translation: CASSFLGQGEYNEQFF.

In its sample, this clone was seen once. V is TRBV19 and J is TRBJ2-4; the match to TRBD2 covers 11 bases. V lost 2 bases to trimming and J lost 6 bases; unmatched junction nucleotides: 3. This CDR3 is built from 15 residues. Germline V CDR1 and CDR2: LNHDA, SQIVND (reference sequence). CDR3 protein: CASSIKTSGINIQYF. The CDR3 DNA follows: TGTGCCAGTAGTATAAAGACTAGCGGGATAAACATTCAGTACTTC.

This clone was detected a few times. In DNA, the CDR3 is TGTGCCAGCAGTGAGGACAGGGAGACTGAAGCTTTCTTT. Translation: CASSEDRETEAFF. This chain joins TRBV2 and TRBJ1-1; TRBD1 matches at 8 bases. In germline, CDR1 is SNHLY, CDR2 FYNNEI. The CDR3 spans 13 residues. The junction had 2 bases not matched to a gene; V was cut back by 3 bases and J by 5 bases.

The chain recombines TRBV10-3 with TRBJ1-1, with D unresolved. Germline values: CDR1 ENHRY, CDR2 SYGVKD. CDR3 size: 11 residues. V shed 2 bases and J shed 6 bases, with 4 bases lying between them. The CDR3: CAISELAEAFF. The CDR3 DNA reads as TGTGCCATCAGTGAGCTAGCTGAAGCTTTCTTT.

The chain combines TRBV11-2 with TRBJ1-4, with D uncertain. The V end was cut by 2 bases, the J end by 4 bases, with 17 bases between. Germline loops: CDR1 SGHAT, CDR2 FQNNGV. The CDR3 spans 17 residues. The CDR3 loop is CASSLSLARAINEKLFF. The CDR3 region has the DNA TGTGCCAGCAGCTTAAGTTTGGCGAGAGCGATTAATGAAAAACTGTTTTTT.

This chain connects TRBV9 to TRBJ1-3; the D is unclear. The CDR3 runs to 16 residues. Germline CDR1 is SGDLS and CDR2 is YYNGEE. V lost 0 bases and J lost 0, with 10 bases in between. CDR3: CASSVESGGSGNTIYF. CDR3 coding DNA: TGTGCCAGCAGCGTAGAGTCCGGCGGCTCTGGAAACACCATATATTTT.

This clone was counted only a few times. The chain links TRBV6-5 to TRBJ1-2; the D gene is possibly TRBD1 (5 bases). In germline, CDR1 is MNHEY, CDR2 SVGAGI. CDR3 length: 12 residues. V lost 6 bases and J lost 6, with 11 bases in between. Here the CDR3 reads CASSQGANGYTF. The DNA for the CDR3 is TGTGCCAGCAGCCAAGGGGCGAATGGCTACACCTTC.

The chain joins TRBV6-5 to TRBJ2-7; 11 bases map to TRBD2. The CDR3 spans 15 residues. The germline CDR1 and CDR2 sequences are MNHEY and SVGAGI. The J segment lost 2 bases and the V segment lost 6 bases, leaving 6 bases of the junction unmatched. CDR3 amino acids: CASSPGTSGTYEQYF. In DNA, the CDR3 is TGTGCCAGCAGCCCCGGGACTAGCGGAACCTACGAGCAGTACTTC.

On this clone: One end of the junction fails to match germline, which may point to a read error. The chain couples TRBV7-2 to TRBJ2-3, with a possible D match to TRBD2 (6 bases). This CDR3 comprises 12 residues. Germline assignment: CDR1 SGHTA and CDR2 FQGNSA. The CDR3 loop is CASSRTGTPKTF. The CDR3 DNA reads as TGTGCCAGCAGCCGAACCGGGACTCCTAAAACTTTT.

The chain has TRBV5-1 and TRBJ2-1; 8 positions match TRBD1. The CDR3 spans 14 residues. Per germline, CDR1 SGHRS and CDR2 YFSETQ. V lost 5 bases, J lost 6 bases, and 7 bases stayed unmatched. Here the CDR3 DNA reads TGCGCCAGCAGTCGGGACAGGTTCGGCAATGAGCAGTTCTTC. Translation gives CASSRDRFGNEQFF.

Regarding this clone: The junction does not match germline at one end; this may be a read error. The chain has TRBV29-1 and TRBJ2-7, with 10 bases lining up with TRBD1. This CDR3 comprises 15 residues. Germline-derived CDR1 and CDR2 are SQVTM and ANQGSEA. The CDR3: CSVQIRDRGSSEQYF. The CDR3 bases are TGCAGCGTCCAAATCCGGGACAGGGGATCCTCCGAGCAGTACTTC.

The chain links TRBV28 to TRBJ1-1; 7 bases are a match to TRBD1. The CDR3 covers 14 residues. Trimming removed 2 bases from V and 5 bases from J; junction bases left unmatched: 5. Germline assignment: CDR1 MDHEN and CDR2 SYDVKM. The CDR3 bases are TGTGCCAGCAGTTTAATAGGCAGGGGGACTGAAGCTTTCTTT. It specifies CASSLIGRGTEAFF.

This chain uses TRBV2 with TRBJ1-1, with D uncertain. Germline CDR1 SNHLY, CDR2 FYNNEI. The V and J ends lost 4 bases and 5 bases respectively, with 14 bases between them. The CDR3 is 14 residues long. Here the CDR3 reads CASSGTLSWTEAFF. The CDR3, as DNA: TGTGCCAGCAGTGGGACTTTGTCGTGGACTGAAGCTTTCTTT.